This T cell receptor (beta chain) was identified in a study of early T cells in non-severe SARS-CoV-2 infection (dated by TCRdb to the early 2020s). With regard to the full study: Because TCR sequencing was done on bulk RNA from unsorted whole blood, the alpha and beta chains could not be paired.

In its sample, this clonotype was seen many times. Which antigen it targets is not known. The record has no base qualities; no much larger clone is one base away. Between the V and J ends, shortened by 0 bases and 0 bases respectively, the junction contains 21 bases. CDR1 MGHRA and CDR2 YSYEKL are derived from the germline V gene. The CDR3 contains 19 residues, cysteine and phenylalanine counted. Only the CDR3 DNA is retained, 57 bases long and in frame from the first base. Library creation used 5' RACE. TCRdb records NextSeq 500 as the sequencer. To correct for sequencing error and PCR bias, the TCR library protocol tagged individual cDNA molecules with unique molecular identifiers. Sequencing covered both TCR alpha and beta chains, and within each sample the abundances of alpha and beta sequences were tightly co-correlated. As for how the authors treated the data: Decombinator V4 was used to annotate the V gene, J gene and CDR3 of the TCR sequences. Expanded TCRs were defined as changing significantly between any two time points under a Poisson model with p below 0.0001. Abundances of TCRs were expressed as counts per million after normalisation to the total number of TCRs sequenced in each sample. TRAV1-2 paired with TRAJ12, TRAJ20 or TRAJ33 defined MAIT TCRs, while TRAV10 paired with TRAJ18 defined iNKT TCRs. VDJdb, accessed 1 November 2021, was searched for CMV, EBV and SARS-CoV-2 annotated TCRs, excluding TCRs annotated for multiple antigens. The public reads were quality trimmed at Q25 with fastp and then assembled into clones with MiXCR by TCRdb, keeping productive beta chains. Each entry is one CDR3 protein sequence, shown with its most common DNA and genes. TCRdb's processing, not the authors' own work, is the source of the V and J calls. The sample table holds some 21,000 distinct CDR3 sequences, of which approximately 4.4% were seen once. The ten most abundant clones make up under 8.5% of the sample.

What the work shows at the level of the full study, not this receptor alone: Matching against VDJdb was skewed toward anti-spike CD8 responses, likely underestimated virus-specific expansions, and missed private and CD4 specificities.

Set within a cohort of healthcare workers in London, UK, this nested case-control study involved weekly PCR testing of nasopharyngeal swabs along with blood sampling. Healthcare workers were recruited during the week of the UK lockdown, between 23 and 31 March 2020, and followed weekly for up to about 16 weeks. The rearrangement combines TRBV4-1 with TRBJ2-7, with an unclear D gene assignment. Sequencing was done on a sample of whole blood. The receptor's source is an adult who was a healthcare worker with PCR-confirmed SARS-CoV-2 infection or an uninfected control (not recorded which). The nucleotide sequence reads as follows: TGCGCCAGCAGCCAAGACCGATCTAACTCCCGTTTGAGCTCCTACGAGCAGTACTTC. This translates into CASSQDRSNSRLSSYEQYF.